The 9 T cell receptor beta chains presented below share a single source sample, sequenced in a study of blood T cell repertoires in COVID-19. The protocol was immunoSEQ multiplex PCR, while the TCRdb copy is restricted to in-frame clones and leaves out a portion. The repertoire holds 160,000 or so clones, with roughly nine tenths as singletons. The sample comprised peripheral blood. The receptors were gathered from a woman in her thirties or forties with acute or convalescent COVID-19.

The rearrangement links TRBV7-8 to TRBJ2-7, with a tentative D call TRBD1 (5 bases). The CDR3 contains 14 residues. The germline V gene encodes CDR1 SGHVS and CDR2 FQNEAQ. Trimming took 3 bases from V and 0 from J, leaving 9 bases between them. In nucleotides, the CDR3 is TGTGCCAGCAGCTTCACAGGTTCCTCCTACGAGCAGTACTTC. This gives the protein CASSFTGSSYEQYF.

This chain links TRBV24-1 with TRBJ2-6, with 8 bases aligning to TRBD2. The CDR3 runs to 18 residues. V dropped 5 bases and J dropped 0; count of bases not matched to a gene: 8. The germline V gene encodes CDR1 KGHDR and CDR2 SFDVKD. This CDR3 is CATSAGGARASGANVLTF. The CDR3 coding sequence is TGTGCCACCAGTGCGGGGGGGGCGCGGGCCTCTGGGGCCAACGTCCTGACTTTC.

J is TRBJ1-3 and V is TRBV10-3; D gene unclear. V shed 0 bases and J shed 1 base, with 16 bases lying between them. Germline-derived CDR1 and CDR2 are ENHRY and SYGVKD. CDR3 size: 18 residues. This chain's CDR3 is CAISESGQSYLSGNTIYF. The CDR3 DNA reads TGTGCCATCAGTGAGTCTGGGCAGTCCTACTTGTCTGGAAACACCATATATTTT.

The CDR3 DNA reads TGTGCCAGCAGCTTGGGCAGGGCGAACACTGAAGCTTTCTTT. Protein sequence: CASSLGRANTEAFF. This chain joins TRBV11-3 and TRBJ1-1; TRBD1 is a possible D gene (5 bases). The V end lost 3 bases, the J end lost 1 base, and 9 bases lay between the germline ends. The CDR3 has 14 amino acids. Germline V gives CDR1 SGHNT, CDR2 YENEEA.

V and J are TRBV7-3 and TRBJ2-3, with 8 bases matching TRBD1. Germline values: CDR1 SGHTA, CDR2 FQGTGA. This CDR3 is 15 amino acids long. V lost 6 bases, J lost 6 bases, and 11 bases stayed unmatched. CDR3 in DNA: TGTGCCAGCAGTTCAGGGGGCGCGGGTACGGATACGCAGTATTTT. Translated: CASSSGGAGTDTQYF.

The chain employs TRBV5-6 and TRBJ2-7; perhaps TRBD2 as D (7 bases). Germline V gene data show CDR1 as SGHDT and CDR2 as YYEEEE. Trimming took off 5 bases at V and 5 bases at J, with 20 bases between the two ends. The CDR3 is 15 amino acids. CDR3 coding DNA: TGTGCCAGCAGGTACCTGGGGGGCGCGGGGGACGAGCAGTACTTC. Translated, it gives CASRYLGGAGDEQYF.

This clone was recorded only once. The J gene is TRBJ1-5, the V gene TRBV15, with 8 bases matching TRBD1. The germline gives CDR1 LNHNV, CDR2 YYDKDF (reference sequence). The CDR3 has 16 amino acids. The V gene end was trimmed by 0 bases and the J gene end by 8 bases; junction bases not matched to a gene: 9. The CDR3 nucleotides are TGTGCCACCAGCAGAGATCAGGGGGCAGTAGCGGAGCCCCAGCATTTT. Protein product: CATSRDQGAVAEPQHF.

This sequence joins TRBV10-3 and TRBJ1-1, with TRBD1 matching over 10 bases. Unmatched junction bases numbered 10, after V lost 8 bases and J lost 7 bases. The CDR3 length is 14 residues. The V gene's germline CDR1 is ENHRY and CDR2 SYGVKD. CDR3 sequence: CAIGQGGVIGEAFF. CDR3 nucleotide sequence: TGTGCCATCGGACAGGGGGGGGTTATTGGTGAAGCTTTCTTT.

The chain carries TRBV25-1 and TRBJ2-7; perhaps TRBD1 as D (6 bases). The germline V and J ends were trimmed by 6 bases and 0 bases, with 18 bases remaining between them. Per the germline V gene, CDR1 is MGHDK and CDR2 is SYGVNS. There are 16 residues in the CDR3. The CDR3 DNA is TGTGCCAGCAGAGCCAGGACAGCCTCTAGCTCCTACGAGCAGTACTTC. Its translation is CASRARTASSSYEQYF.